A selection of T cell receptor beta chains follows, all from one sample in a study of post-analysis software for immune sequencing data. TCRdb used MiXCR to reprocess the PCR reads, holding one entry per CDR3 protein. Here the sample spans more than 450,000 distinct CDR3 sequences, about a third being singletons. The specimen sequenced was blood. The receptors come from a girl aged 2 to 17 with multiple sclerosis. Each CDR3 is given with its conserved first and last residue. Each record gives: J gene, V gene, D gene, clone size, CDR3 protein, CDR3 DNA. The D gene is left open where the match is weak. A clone size is listed for some rows: how often the clone was seen (once, few, many), or a class if it is expanded.

j_gene: TRBJ2-5
v_gene: TRBV12-3/TRBV12-4
d_gene: TRBD2
abundance: once
CDR3aa: CACSSIAGKETQYF
CDR3nt: TGTGCCTGCAGTTCTATAGCGGGGAAAGAGACCCAGTACTTC

j_gene: TRBJ2-4
v_gene: TRBV5-6
d_gene: TRBD2
abundance: NA
CDR3aa: CASSRGGGLNIQYF
CDR3nt: TGTGCCAGCAGCCGGGGGGGCGGTCTCAACATTCAGTACTTC

j_gene: TRBJ1-2
v_gene: TRBV6-6
d_gene: NA
abundance: many
CDR3aa: CASRQGAPYGYTF
CDR3nt: TGTGCCAGCAGGCAGGGAGCCCCCTATGGCTACACCTTC

j_gene: TRBJ2-7
v_gene: TRBV27
d_gene: NA
abundance: NA
CDR3aa: CASSSGGGPYEQYF
CDR3nt: TGTGCCAGCAGTTCAGGGGGGGGGCCCTACGAGCAGTACTTC

j_gene: TRBJ2-3
v_gene: TRBV5-6
d_gene: NA
abundance: NA
CDR3aa: CASSLYEASITDTQYF
CDR3nt: TGTGCCAGCAGCCTCTACGAGGCTAGCATCACAGATACGCAGTATTTT

j_gene: TRBJ1-2
v_gene: TRBV20-1
d_gene: NA
abundance: NA
CDR3aa: CSARDLDGYGYTF
CDR3nt: TGCAGTGCTAGAGACCTGGACGGCTATGGCTACACCTTC

j_gene: TRBJ2-7
v_gene: TRBV6-5
d_gene: NA
abundance: NA
CDR3aa: CASSYGTLSSYEQYF
CDR3nt: TGTGCCAGCAGTTACGGGACTCTTAGCTCCTACGAGCAGTACTTC

j_gene: TRBJ2-3
v_gene: TRBV7-9
d_gene: NA
abundance: NA
CDR3aa: CTSRAAGARDTQYF
CDR3nt: TGTACCAGCAGGGCGGCGGGGGCGCGCGATACGCAGTATTTT

j_gene: TRBJ2-4
v_gene: TRBV20-1
d_gene: NA
abundance: few
CDR3aa: CSAGPGNIQYF
CDR3nt: TGCAGTGCGGGACCGGGGAACATTCAGTACTTC

j_gene: TRBJ2-7
v_gene: TRBV20-1
d_gene: NA
abundance: NA
CDR3aa: CSANSEDEQYF
CDR3nt: TGCAGTGCTAATTCCGAGGACGAGCAGTACTTC